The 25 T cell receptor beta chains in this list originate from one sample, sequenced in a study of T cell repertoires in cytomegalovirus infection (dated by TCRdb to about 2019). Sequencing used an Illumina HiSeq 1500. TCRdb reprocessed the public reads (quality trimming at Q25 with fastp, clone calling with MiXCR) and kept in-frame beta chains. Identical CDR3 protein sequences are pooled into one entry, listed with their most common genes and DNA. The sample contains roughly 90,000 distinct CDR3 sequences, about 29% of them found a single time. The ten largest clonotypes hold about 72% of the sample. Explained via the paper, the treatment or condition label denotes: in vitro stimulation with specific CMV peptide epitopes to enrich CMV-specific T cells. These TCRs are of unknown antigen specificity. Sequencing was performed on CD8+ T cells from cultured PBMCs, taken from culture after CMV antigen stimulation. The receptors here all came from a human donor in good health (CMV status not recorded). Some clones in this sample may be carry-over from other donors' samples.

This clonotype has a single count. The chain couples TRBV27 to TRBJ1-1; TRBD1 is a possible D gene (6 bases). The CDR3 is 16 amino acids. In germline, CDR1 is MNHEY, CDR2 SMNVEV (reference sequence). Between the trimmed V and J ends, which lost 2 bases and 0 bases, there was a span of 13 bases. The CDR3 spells CASSLGGSLMNTEAFF. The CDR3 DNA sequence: TGTGCCAGCAGTTTAGGGGGCAGTCTTATGAACACTGAAGCTTTCTTT.

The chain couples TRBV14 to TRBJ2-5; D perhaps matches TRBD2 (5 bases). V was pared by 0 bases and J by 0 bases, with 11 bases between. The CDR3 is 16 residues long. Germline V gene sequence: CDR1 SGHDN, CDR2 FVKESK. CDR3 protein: CASSQDSSGYQETQYF. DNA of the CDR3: TGTGCCAGCAGCCAAGACTCCTCGGGGTACCAAGAGACCCAGTACTTC. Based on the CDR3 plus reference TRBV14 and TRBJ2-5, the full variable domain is EAGVTQFPSHSVIEKGQTVTLRCDPISGHDNLYWYRRVMGKEIKFLLHFVKESKQDESGMPNNRFLAERTGGTYSTLKVQPAELEDSGVYFCASSQDSSGYQETQYFGPGTRLLVL.

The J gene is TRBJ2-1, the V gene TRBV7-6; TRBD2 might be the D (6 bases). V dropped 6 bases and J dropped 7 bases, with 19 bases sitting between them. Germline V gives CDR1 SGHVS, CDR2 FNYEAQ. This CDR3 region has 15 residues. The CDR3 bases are TGTGCCAGCAGTCGCACCCGACTAGGTGTGAATGAGCAGTTCTTC. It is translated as CASSRTRLGVNEQFF.

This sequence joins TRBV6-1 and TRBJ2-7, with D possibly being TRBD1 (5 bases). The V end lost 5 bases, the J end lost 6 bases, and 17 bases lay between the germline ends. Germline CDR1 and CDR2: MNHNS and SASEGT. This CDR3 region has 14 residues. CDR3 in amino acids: CASSSNYMTVEQYF. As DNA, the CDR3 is TGTGCCAGCAGTTCTAATTACATGACAGTCGAGCAGTACTTC.

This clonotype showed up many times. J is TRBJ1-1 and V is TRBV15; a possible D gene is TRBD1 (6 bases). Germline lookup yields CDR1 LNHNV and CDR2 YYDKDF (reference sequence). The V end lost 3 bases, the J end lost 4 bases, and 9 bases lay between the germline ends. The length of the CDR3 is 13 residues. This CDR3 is CATSSKGGTEAFF. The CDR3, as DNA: TGTGCCACCAGCAGTAAGGGGGGCACTGAAGCTTTCTTT.

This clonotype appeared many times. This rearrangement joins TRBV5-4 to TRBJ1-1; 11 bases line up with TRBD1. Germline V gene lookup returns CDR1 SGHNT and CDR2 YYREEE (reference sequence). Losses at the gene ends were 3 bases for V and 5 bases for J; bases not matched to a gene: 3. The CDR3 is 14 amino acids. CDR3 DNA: TGTGCCAGCAGCTCCGGGACAGGGGGAACTGAAGCTTTCTTT. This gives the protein CASSSGTGGTEAFF.

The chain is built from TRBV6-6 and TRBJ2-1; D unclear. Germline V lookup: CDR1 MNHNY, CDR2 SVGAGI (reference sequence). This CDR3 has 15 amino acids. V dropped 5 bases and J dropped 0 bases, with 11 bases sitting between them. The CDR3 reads CASSGASSSYNEQFF. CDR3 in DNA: TGTGCCAGCAGTGGAGCCTCAAGCTCCTACAATGAGCAGTTCTTC.

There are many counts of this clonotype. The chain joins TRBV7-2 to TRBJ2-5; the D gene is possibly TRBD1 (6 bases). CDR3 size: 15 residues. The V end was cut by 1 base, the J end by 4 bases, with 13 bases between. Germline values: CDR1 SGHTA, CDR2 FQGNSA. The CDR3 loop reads CASSLGGAGAETQYF. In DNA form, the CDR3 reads TGTGCCAGCAGCTTAGGAGGGGCAGGGGCAGAGACCCAGTACTTC.

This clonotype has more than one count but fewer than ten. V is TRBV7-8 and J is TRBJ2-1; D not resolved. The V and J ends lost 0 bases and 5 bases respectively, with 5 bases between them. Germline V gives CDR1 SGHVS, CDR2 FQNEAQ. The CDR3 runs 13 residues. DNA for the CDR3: TGTGCCAGCAGCTTAGCCCGTAACAATGAGCAGTTCTTC. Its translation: CASSLARNNEQFF.

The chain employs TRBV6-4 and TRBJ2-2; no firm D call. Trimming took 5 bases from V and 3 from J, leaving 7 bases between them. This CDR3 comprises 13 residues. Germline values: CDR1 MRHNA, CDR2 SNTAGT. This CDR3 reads CASSPVDTGELFF. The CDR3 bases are TGTGCCAGCAGTCCAGTCGACACCGGGGAGCTGTTTTTT.

The CDR3 loop reads CASSPFSGANNEQFF. CDR3 nucleotide sequence: TGTGCCAGCAGCCCATTTAGCGGGGCAAACAATGAGCAGTTCTTC. This chain uses TRBV7-6 with TRBJ2-1, with TRBD2 matching over 8 bases. The ends lost 5 bases at V and 5 bases at J; junction bases unmatched: 8. CDR1 is SGHVS and CDR2 is FNYEAQ in the germline V gene. This CDR3 contains 15 residues.

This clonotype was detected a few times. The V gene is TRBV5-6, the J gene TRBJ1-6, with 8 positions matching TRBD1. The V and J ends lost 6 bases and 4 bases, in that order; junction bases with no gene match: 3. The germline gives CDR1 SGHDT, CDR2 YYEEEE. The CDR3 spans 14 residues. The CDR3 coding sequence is TGTGCCAGCATGCGGACAGGGTATAATTCACCCCTCCACTTT. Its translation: CASMRTGYNSPLHF.

For the CDR3, the DNA is TGTGCCAGCACCTTGGGGGGCTGGGGGGATACGCAGTATTTT. This translates into CASTLGGWGDTQYF. The V and J genes are TRBV12-3 or TRBV12-4 and TRBJ2-3; TRBD1 or TRBD2 may be the D gene (6 bases each). The CDR3 has 14 amino acids. V lost 7 bases, J lost 6 bases, and 17 bases lay in between.

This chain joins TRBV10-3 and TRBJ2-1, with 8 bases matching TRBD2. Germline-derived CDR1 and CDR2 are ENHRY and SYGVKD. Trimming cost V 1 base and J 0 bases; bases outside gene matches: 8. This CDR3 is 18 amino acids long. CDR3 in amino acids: CAISEFGSGASSYNEQFF. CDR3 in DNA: TGTGCCATCAGTGAGTTTGGTAGCGGGGCCAGCTCCTACAATGAGCAGTTCTTC.

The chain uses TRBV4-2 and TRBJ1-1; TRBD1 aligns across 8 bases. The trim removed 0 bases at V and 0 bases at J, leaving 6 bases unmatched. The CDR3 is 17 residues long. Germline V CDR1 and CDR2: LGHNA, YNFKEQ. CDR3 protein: CASSQDGQGAMNTEAFF. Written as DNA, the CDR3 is TGTGCCAGCAGCCAAGACGGGCAGGGGGCAATGAACACTGAAGCTTTCTTT.

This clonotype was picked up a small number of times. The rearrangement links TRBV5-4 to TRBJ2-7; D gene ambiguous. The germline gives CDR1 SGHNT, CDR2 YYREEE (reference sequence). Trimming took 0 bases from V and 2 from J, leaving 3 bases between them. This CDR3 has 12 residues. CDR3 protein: CASSLEAYEQYF. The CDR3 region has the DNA TGTGCCAGCAGCTTGGAAGCCTACGAGCAGTACTTC. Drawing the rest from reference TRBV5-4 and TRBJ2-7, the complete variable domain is ETGVTQSPTHLIKTRGQQVTLRCSSQSGHNTVSWYQQALGQGPQFIFQYYREEENGRGNFPPRFSGLQFPNYSSELNVNALELDDSALYLCASSLEAYEQYFGPGTRLTVT.

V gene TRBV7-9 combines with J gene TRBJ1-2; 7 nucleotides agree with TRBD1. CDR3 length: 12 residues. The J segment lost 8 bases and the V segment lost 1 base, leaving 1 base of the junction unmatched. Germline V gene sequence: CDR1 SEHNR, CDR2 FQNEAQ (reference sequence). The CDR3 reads CASSLDRGGYTF. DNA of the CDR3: TGTGCCAGCAGCTTAGACAGGGGCGGCTACACCTTC.

The CDR3 loop reads CASSLIYRVDYGYTF. The CDR3 coding sequence is TGTGCCAGCAGCTTAATATACCGGGTTGACTATGGCTACACCTTC. The chain carries TRBV5-5 and TRBJ1-2; the D is unclear. Trimming stripped 2 bases from V and 3 bases from J, with 14 bases between. The germline V gene has CDR1 SGHKS and CDR2 YYEKEE (reference sequence). The CDR3 consists of 15 residues.

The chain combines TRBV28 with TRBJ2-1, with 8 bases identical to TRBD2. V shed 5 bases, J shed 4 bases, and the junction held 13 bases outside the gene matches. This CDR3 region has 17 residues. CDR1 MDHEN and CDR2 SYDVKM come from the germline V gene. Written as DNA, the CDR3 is TGTGCCAGCAGTCAGGGACTAGTCCCATCGGGGTACAATGAGCAGTTCTTC. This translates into CASSQGLVPSGYNEQFF. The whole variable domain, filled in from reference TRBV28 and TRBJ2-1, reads DVKVTQSSRYLVKRTGEKVFLECVQDMDHENMFWYRQDPGLGLRLIYFSYDVKMKEKGDIPEGYSVSREKKERFSLILESASTNQTSMYLCASSQGLVPSGYNEQFFGPGTRLTVL.

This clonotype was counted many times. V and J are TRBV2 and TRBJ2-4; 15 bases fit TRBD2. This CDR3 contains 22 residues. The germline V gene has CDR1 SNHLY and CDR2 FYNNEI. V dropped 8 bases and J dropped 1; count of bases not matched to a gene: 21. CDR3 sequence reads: CASGLGLAGGPGPPLAKNIQYF. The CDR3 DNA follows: TGTGCCAGCGGCCTCGGACTAGCGGGGGGGCCGGGTCCCCCTCTCGCCAAAAACATTCAGTACTTC.

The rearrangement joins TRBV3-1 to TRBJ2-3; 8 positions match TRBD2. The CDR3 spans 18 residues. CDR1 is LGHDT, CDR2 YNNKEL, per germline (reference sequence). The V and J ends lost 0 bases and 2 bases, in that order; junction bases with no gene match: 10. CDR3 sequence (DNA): TGTGCCAGCAGCCAAGAAAAGTGGGCGGGGGGCCTCACAGATACGCAGTATTTT. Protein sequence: CASSQEKWAGGLTDTQYF.

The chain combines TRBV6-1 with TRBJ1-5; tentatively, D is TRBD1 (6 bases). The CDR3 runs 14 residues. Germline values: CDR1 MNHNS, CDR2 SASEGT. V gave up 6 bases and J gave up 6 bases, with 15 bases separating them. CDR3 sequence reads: CASRRGGVAQPQHF. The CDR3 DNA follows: TGTGCCAGCAGGAGAGGGGGGGTAGCTCAGCCCCAGCATTTT.

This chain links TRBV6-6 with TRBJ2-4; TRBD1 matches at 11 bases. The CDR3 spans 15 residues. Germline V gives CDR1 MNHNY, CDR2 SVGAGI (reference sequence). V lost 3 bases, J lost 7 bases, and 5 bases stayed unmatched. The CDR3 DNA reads TGTGCCAGCAGTTATACGGGACAGGGGGACAACATTCAGTACTTC. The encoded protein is CASSYTGQGDNIQYF.

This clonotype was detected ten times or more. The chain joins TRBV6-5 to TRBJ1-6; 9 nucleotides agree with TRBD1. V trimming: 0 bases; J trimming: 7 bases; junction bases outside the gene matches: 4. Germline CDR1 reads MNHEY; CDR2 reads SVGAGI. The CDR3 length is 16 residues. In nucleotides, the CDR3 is TGTGCCAGCAGTTACTCGGCGACAGGGGGGAATTCACCCCTCCACTTT. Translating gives CASSYSATGGNSPLHF.

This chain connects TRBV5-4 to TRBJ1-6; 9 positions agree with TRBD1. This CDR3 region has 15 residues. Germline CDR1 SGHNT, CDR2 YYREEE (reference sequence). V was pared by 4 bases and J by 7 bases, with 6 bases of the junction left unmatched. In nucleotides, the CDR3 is TGTGCCAGCAGCACTTGGACAGGGGACAATTCACCCCTCCACTTT. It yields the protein CASSTWTGDNSPLHF.